This T cell receptor beta chain was obtained from a study of cytomegalovirus exposure and HLA in healthy donors. Primers for the PCR totalled 60 Vbeta and 13 Jbeta. The assay was immunoSEQ multiplex PCR, and TCRdb's table has in-frame clones only and misses some. This repertoire shows about 130,000 clones, 80% found once; its top ten account for 5% to 6%. General observations from the study: Roughly even sequencing depth across donors was the assumption behind the presence/absence analyses. A later analysis found that most CMV-associated TCR beta chains appeared HLA-restricted.

The V end lost 8 bases, the J end lost 0 bases, and 14 bases lay between the germline ends. Germline V gives CDR1 SNHLY, CDR2 FYNNEI. The CDR3 loop spans 15 amino acids. Nominally healthy donors provided the samples, though records likely missed some immune exposures. About this clone: The antigen remains unidentified.

Sequencing was carried out using PBMCs. This receptor was taken from a man in his thirties or forties in good health and CMV-seronegative. The J gene is TRBJ2-4, the V gene TRBV2, with a possible D match to TRBD2 (5 bases). CDR3 amino acids: CASVFGELAKNIQYF. Here the CDR3 DNA reads TGTGCCAGCGTGTTCGGGGAGCTAGCCAAAAACATTCAGTACTTC. The variable domain in full, completed from reference TRBV2 and TRBJ2-4, reads EPEVTQTPSHQVTQMGQEVILRCVPISNHLYFYWYRQILGQKVEFLVSFYNNEISEKSEIFDDQFSVERPDGSNFTLKIRSTKLEDSAMYFCASVFGELAKNIQYFGAGTRLSVL.